Only a few counts were recorded for the clone carrying this T cell receptor beta chain. Its target is unknown. The data originate from a study of T cells in Graves' hyperthyroidism and ophthalmopathy. The PBMCs were taken from around 10 ml of fresh peripheral blood. Germline V CDR1 and CDR2: MNHNS, SASEGT. Deletions cut 3 bases from V and 3 bases from J, with 6 bases between. The CDR3 totals 12 residues. RNA transcripts served as the template for amplifying TCR beta CDR3 regions. The primer set for the first-round RT-PCR of the TCR CDR3 was HTBI. Each CDR3 protein is one row after TCRdb ran MiXCR on the multiplex PCR reads. The sample holds approximately 720,000 distinct CDR3 sequences, around 20% seen once. General study points: A model built on 13 V-J features separated ophthalmopathy from stable hyperthyroidism.

The receptor was isolated from a woman between 45 and 65 years old with Graves' hyperthyroidism that later progressed to Graves' ophthalmopathy. This chain links TRBV6-1 with TRBJ2-7; D is unresolved. Input material: blood. CDR3 sequence: CASSDWGYEQYF. DNA of the CDR3: TGTGCCAGCAGTGATTGGGGCTACGAGCAGTACTTC.